The 18 T cell receptor beta chains listed next were all sequenced from one sample in a study of blood T cell repertoires in COVID-19. Only in-frame clones appear in the TCRdb table, and some are missing; sequencing was by immunoSEQ multiplex PCR. The sample lists a few hundred thousand clones; about 91% were seen once. The sample comprised peripheral blood. All receptors derive from a woman aged 30 to 39 who had recovered from COVID-19.

This chain connects TRBV9 to TRBJ1-1; 8 nucleotides align to TRBD1. The V segment lost 0 bases and the J segment 6 bases; nucleotides outside the gene matches: 7. Germline CDR1 and CDR2: SGDLS and YYNGEE. The CDR3 has 15 residues. The CDR3: CASSVGDRRGPEAFF. CDR3 in DNA: TGTGCCAGCAGCGTAGGGGACAGGCGGGGCCCTGAAGCTTTCTTT.

Only a few counts were recorded for this clone. This rearrangement joins TRBV5-1 to TRBJ2-5; 13 bases align to TRBD2. CDR1 and CDR2 (germline): SGHRS, YFSETQ. Germline trimming cut 5 bases from V and 1 base from J; bases unmatched to any gene: 5. The length of the CDR3 is 16 residues. For the CDR3, the DNA is TGCGCCAGCAGACCACTAGCGGGGGGGCCCCAAGAGACCCAGTACTTC. This gives the protein CASRPLAGGPQETQYF.

The chain is built from TRBV24-1 and TRBJ1-3; 7 bases line up with TRBD1. V shed 3 bases and J 2 bases; nucleotides not matched to a gene: 3. This CDR3 has 15 amino acids. Germline V gene data show CDR1 as KGHDR and CDR2 as SFDVKD. The CDR3 nucleotides are TGTGCCACCAGTGATGGGCAGGGGGCTGGAAACACCATATATTTT. Translated: CATSDGQGAGNTIYF.

This chain connects TRBV27 to TRBJ1-2, with 11 positions matching TRBD1. CDR1 and CDR2 from the germline V gene are MNHEY and SMNVEV (reference sequence). The V gene end was trimmed by 6 bases and the J gene end by 4 bases; junction bases not matched to a gene: 10. The CDR3 extends over 16 amino acids. DNA of the CDR3: TGTGCCAGCAGAGTAGGACAGGGGGCGGTAAGCTATGGCTACACCTTC. Translation gives CASRVGQGAVSYGYTF.

The chain joins TRBV6-2 or TRBV6-3 to TRBJ1-5; tentative D call: TRBD1 (5 bases). The CDR3 consists of 16 residues. Germline CDR1 reads MNHEY; CDR2 reads SVGEGT. The V end lost 6 bases, the J end lost 1 base, and 16 bases lay between the germline ends. The CDR3 DNA reads as TGTGCCAGCAGCCCTGACAGTTACCCGAGCAATCAGCCCCAGCATTTT. This encodes CASSPDSYPSNQPQHF.

This clone showed up many times. The rearrangement uses TRBV3-1 (or the pseudogene TRBV3-2) and TRBJ1-1, with TRBD1 as a possible D gene (6 bases). This CDR3 comprises 13 residues. CDR1 and CDR2 (germline): LGHDT, YNNKEL (reference sequence). V was pared by 0 bases and J by 4 bases, with 6 bases between. This CDR3 reads CASSQDRGTEAFF. For the CDR3, the DNA is TGTGCCAGCAGCCAAGACAGGGGCACTGAAGCTTTCTTT.

V gene TRBV6-5 combines with J gene TRBJ2-5; D is possibly TRBD1 (6 bases). Germline V gives CDR1 MNHEY, CDR2 SVGAGI. The CDR3 length is 15 residues. V was cut by 3 bases and J by 7 bases, with 18 bases left in between. As DNA, the CDR3 is TGTGCCAGCAGTTATGGGGCAGGGGCGCCAAGGACCCAGTACTTC. This gives the protein CASSYGAGAPRTQYF.

The chain employs TRBV7-6 and TRBJ2-7; perhaps TRBD2 as D (6 bases). V lost 1 base and J 7 bases, leaving 11 bases between the germline ends. CDR3 length: 13 amino acids. Germline CDR1 reads SGHVS; CDR2 reads FNYEAQ. Here the CDR3 reads CASSLGDSGEQYF. The CDR3 coding sequence is TGTGCCAGCAGCTTAGGGGACTCGGGGGAGCAGTACTTC.

The CDR3 protein is CASSPSTGSAGNTIYF. The CDR3, as DNA: TGTGCCAGCTCACCTTCAACAGGGTCTGCCGGAAACACCATATATTTT. The J gene is TRBJ1-3, the V gene TRBV18, with a tentative D call TRBD1 (6 bases). V shed 3 bases and J shed 4 bases, with 16 bases lying between them. This CDR3 region has 16 residues. CDR1 and CDR2 (germline): KGHSH, LQKENI.

V and J are TRBV27 and TRBJ2-1, with TRBD2 identical over 7 bases. V dropped 3 bases and J dropped 4; count of bases not matched to a gene: 6. This CDR3 spans 15 amino acids. Per the germline V gene, CDR1 is MNHEY and CDR2 is SMNVEV (reference sequence). The CDR3 coding sequence is TGTGCCAGCAGTTTCGGCGGGGGTACATACAATGAGCAGTTCTTC. It translates to CASSFGGGTYNEQFF.

J is TRBJ1-4 and V is TRBV28, with D unresolved. Trimming left V 3 bases short and J 7 bases short, with 12 bases between. Germline lookup yields CDR1 MDHEN and CDR2 SYDVKM. The CDR3 contains 14 residues. The CDR3 region is CASSFPRLSEKLFF. The CDR3 DNA reads TGTGCCAGCAGTTTCCCCAGGTTAAGTGAAAAACTGTTTTTT.

The chain uses TRBV2 and TRBJ2-7; 7 bases align to TRBD1. V gave up 6 bases and J gave up 6 bases; unmatched junction bases: 11. The CDR3 runs 14 residues. CDR1 and CDR2 (germline): SNHLY, FYNNEI. For the CDR3, the DNA is TGTGCCAGCAGCCGCGGGCAGGGGGTGGGCGAGCAGTACTTC. Its protein product is CASSRGQGVGEQYF.

J is TRBJ1-5 and V is TRBV30; 8 bases are shared with TRBD1. The V segment lost 1 base and the J segment 6 bases; nucleotides outside the gene matches: 8. Germline V gene data show CDR1 as GTSNPN and CDR2 as SVGIG (reference sequence). The CDR3 consists of 15 residues. The CDR3 bases are TGTGCCTGGAGTGCCGGACAGGGACGGCCTCAGCCCCAGCATTTT. This gives the protein CAWSAGQGRPQPQHF.

This chain connects TRBV5-1 to TRBJ1-4, with a tentative D call TRBD1 (5 bases). The CDR3 runs to 16 residues. Germline V gene sequence: CDR1 SGHRS, CDR2 YFSETQ. Trimming shortened V by 0 bases and J by 3 bases, and 12 bases separated the two germline ends. The CDR3 region has the DNA TGCGCCAGCAGCTTGGGGGCAGGGCTATCTAATGAAAAACTGTTTTTT. This sequence encodes CASSLGAGLSNEKLFF.

J is TRBJ2-7 and V is TRBV6-5; D unclear. Germline CDR1 reads MNHEY; CDR2 reads SVGAGI. The CDR3 spans 14 residues. V was pared by 6 bases and J by 1 base, with 13 bases between. CDR3 nucleotide sequence: TGTGCCAGCAGATATGGTGCGGAATCCTACGAGCAGTACTTC. As protein: CASRYGAESYEQYF.

The rearrangement joins TRBV19 to TRBJ2-2; a weak D match, TRBD1 (5 bases). Trimming pared 7 bases from V and 4 bases from J, leaving 16 bases between. In germline, CDR1 is LNHDA, CDR2 SQIVND (reference sequence). The CDR3 has 15 amino acids. The CDR3 coding sequence is TGTGCCAGTATTAGTCGGGCAGGGCGCACCGGGGAGCTGTTTTTT. Its protein product is CASISRAGRTGELFF.

The rearrangement links TRBV2 to TRBJ1-5; D possibly corresponds to TRBD1 (5 bases). Germline V CDR1 and CDR2: SNHLY, FYNNEI. The CDR3 consists of 14 residues. The V end lost 6 bases, the J end lost 0 bases, and 9 bases lay between the germline ends. This chain's CDR3 is CASRTAYSNQPQHF. CDR3 in DNA: TGTGCCAGCAGGACAGCCTATAGCAATCAGCCCCAGCATTTT. The whole variable domain, remainder taken from reference TRBV2 and TRBJ1-5, is EPEVTQTPSHQVTQMGQEVILRCVPISNHLYFYWYRQILGQKVEFLVSFYNNEISEKSEIFDDQFSVERPDGSNFTLKIRSTKLEDSAMYFCASRTAYSNQPQHFGDGTRLSIL.

This clone was recorded once. The rearrangement links TRBV7-2 to TRBJ2-1; a weak D match, TRBD2 (5 bases). The CDR3 consists of 15 residues. Germline loops: CDR1 SGHTA, CDR2 FQGNSA. V lost 5 bases and J lost 0, with 11 bases in between. CDR3 in DNA: TGTGCCAGCAGCGGGAGTGAGAGCTCCTACAATGAGCAGTTCTTC. It is translated as CASSGSESSYNEQFF. The full variable domain, with the rest looked up from reference TRBV7-2 and TRBJ2-1, is GAGVSQSPSNKVTEKGKDVELRCDPISGHTALYWYRQSLGQGLEFLIYFQGNSAPDKSGLPSDRFSAERTGGSVSTLTIQRTQQEDSAVYLCASSGSESSYNEQFFGPGTRLTVL.